The next 29 T cell receptor beta chains were all read from a single sample in a study of T cell responses to AZD1222 COVID-19 vaccine. Produced via immunoSEQ multiplex PCR; TCRdb's table is partial and in-frame only. The table lists around 190,000 clones, roughly 94% of them singletons. The source material was peripheral blood, sampled 28 days after the second AZD1222 dose. Every receptor here comes from an adult who received the AZD1222 COVID-19 vaccine.

The V gene is TRBV2, the J gene TRBJ1-1, with D tentatively TRBD1 (6 bases). Germline V gene data show CDR1 as SNHLY and CDR2 as FYNNEI. The CDR3 extends over 15 amino acids. V lost 10 bases and J lost 5, with 23 bases in between. The CDR3 DNA follows: TGTGCCACCAGGGGCCGGCATTCTAGGGGGACTGAAGCTTTCTTT. Its translation: CATRGRHSRGTEAFF.

This clone was seen only once. The rearrangement joins TRBV6-2 or TRBV6-3 to TRBJ1-2, with D unclear. The CDR3 is made up of 12 amino acids. The V and J ends lost 6 bases and 5 bases respectively, with 10 bases between them. Germline lookup yields CDR1 MNHEY and CDR2 SVGEGT. The CDR3 region is CASSAGYYGYTF. The CDR3 DNA reads TGTGCCAGCAGCGCGGGGTATTATGGCTACACCTTC.

The gene calls are TRBV27 and TRBJ2-3; 7 nucleotides match TRBD2. From germline, CDR1 is MNHEY and CDR2 SMNVEV (reference sequence). This CDR3 has 15 residues. Germline trimming cut 2 bases from V and 0 bases from J; bases unmatched to any gene: 2. CDR3 region: CASSLAGASTDTQYF. The CDR3 nucleotides are TGTGCCAGCAGTTTAGCGGGAGCTAGCACAGATACGCAGTATTTT.

The chain recombines TRBV14 with TRBJ2-7; 7 positions match TRBD1. The CDR3 is made up of 15 amino acids. The germline V gene has CDR1 SGHDN and CDR2 FVKESK. V dropped 1 base and J dropped 2; count of bases not matched to a gene: 5. This CDR3 is CASSQGYRGAYEQYF. The CDR3 DNA is TGTGCCAGCAGCCAAGGCTACAGGGGCGCCTACGAGCAGTACTTC.

This sequence joins TRBV5-1 and TRBJ1-1, with TRBD1 as a possible D gene (6 bases). CDR3 length: 13 residues. Germline V gives CDR1 SGHRS, CDR2 YFSETQ. The ends were cut back, 4 bases at V and 4 bases at J, with 11 bases in the middle. CDR3 residues: CASSPEGVTEAFF. For the CDR3, the DNA is TGCGCCAGCAGCCCGGAGGGGGTCACTGAAGCTTTCTTT.

This chain uses TRBV28 with TRBJ1-4; perhaps TRBD1 as D (5 bases). Germline assignment: CDR1 MDHEN and CDR2 SYDVKM. Trimming removed 4 bases at V and 13 bases at J, with 19 bases between. The CDR3 sequence is 14 residues long. In DNA, the CDR3 is TGTGCCAGCAGTTCGAAACCGGGGCCCAAGGGACTGTTTTTT. Translation gives CASSSKPGPKGLFF.

The V and J genes are TRBV10-1 and TRBJ1-5; no definite D call. The CDR3 spans 12 residues. The V gene's germline CDR1 is WNHNN and CDR2 SYGVQD (reference sequence). Between the trimmed V and J ends, which lost 4 bases and 1 base, there was a span of 2 bases. CDR3 region: CASSVSNQPQHF. The CDR3 nucleotides are TGCGCCAGCAGTGTGAGCAATCAGCCCCAGCATTTT.

J is TRBJ1-3 and V is TRBV7-8; D ambiguous. This CDR3 has 17 residues. V lost 5 bases to trimming and J lost 0 bases, with 17 bases between them. CDR1 and CDR2 from the germline V gene are SGHVS and FQNEAQ. The CDR3 loop reads CASSPLRLGNSGNTIYF. The CDR3 nucleotides are TGTGCCAGCAGCCCCCTCCGACTGGGAAACTCTGGAAACACCATATATTTT.

The gene calls are TRBV18 and TRBJ1-1; unclear D gene. CDR1 is KGHSH, CDR2 LQKENI, per germline. V lost 3 bases and J lost 6, with 14 bases in between. The CDR3 length is 14 residues. The chain's CDR3 is CASSPGWASAEAFF. The CDR3 DNA sequence: TGTGCCAGCTCACCTGGTTGGGCAAGCGCTGAAGCTTTCTTT.

The chain recombines TRBV27 with TRBJ1-5; 8 bases map to TRBD1. J was trimmed by 4 bases and V by 5 bases; bases with no gene match: 7. This CDR3 region has 15 residues. CDR1 MNHEY and CDR2 SMNVEV come from the germline V gene (reference sequence). CDR3 sequence reads: CASSDSDRGNQPQHF. CDR3 bases: TGTGCCAGCAGTGATTCAGACAGGGGAAATCAGCCCCAGCATTTT.

CDR3 in DNA: TGCAGTGCTTTTGTTCGAACTGAAGCTTTCTTT. Its protein product is CSAFVRTEAFF. The chain combines TRBV20-1 with TRBJ1-1; D unresolved. Trimming shortened V by 5 bases and J by 5 bases, and 9 bases separated the two germline ends. The CDR3 runs to 11 residues. CDR1 is DFQATT, CDR2 SNEGSKA, per germline (reference sequence).

The chain joins TRBV19 to TRBJ2-1; 12 bases line up with TRBD1. Germline CDR1 and CDR2: LNHDA and SQIVND (reference sequence). Trimming removed 4 bases from V and 4 bases from J; junction bases left unmatched: 2. There are 15 residues in the CDR3. The CDR3 DNA is TGTGCCAGTAGTACGGGACAGGGGGCGTACAATGAGCAGTTCTTC. It specifies CASSTGQGAYNEQFF. The whole variable domain, filled in from reference TRBV19 and TRBJ2-1, reads DGGITQSPKYLFRKEGQNVTLSCEQNLNHDAMYWYRQDPGQGLRLIYYSQIVNDFQKGDIAEGYSVSREKKESFPLTVTSAQKNPTAFYLCASSTGQGAYNEQFFGPGTRLTVL.

The V call is TRBV5-6, the J call TRBJ1-1; the D is unclear. Trimming took off 4 bases at V and 1 base at J, with 17 bases between the two ends. The germline gives CDR1 SGHDT, CDR2 YYEEEE. The CDR3 has 16 amino acids. CDR3 sequence: CASSLGQALKNTEAFF. For the CDR3, the DNA is TGTGCCAGCAGCCTCGGGCAGGCTCTCAAGAACACTGAAGCTTTCTTT.

The rearrangement links TRBV9 to TRBJ2-1; D is perhaps TRBD1 (6 bases). This CDR3 is 15 amino acids long. Trimming took 5 bases from V and 8 from J, leaving 20 bases between them. The germline gives CDR1 SGDLS, CDR2 YYNGEE. DNA for the CDR3: TGTGCCAGCAGTTTGGGACACCTGATCCAACATGAGCAGTTCTTC. This codes for CASSLGHLIQHEQFF.

The CDR3 DNA is TGTGCCAGCAGTTTAAAGGGGGGGAACACTGAAGCTTTCTTT. This encodes CASSLKGGNTEAFF. The V gene is TRBV27, the J gene TRBJ1-1; possible D gene TRBD1, 6 bases. V shed 2 bases and J shed 1 base, with 8 bases lying between them. Germline-derived CDR1 and CDR2 are MNHEY and SMNVEV (reference sequence). The CDR3 length is 14 residues.

This sequence joins TRBV7-2 and TRBJ2-7; 8 bases match TRBD2. With V trimmed by 5 bases and J by 5 bases, 2 bases remained unmatched. CDR3 length: 12 residues. Per the germline V gene, CDR1 is SGHTA and CDR2 is FQGNSA. CDR3 bases: TGTGCCAGCAGCCGGGGGGGCCACGAGCAGTACTTC. This sequence encodes CASSRGGHEQYF.

The chain uses TRBV15 and TRBJ2-7; D uncertain. TRBJ2-1 explains the end of the DNA better; the J call may be wrong. Germline-derived CDR1 and CDR2 are LNHNV and YYDKDF (reference sequence). The length of the CDR3 is 13 residues. CDR3 coding DNA: TGTGCCACCAGCAGAGATCCCACCTACGAGCAGTTCTTC. As protein: CATSRDPTYEQFF.

CDR3 coding DNA: TGTGCCAGCAGCCCCGGGGGAGGTAACACCGGGGAGCTGTTTTTT. The encoded protein is CASSPGGGNTGELFF. The V call is TRBV7-3, the J call TRBJ2-2; weak D call: TRBD2 (6 bases). Germline assignment: CDR1 SGHTA and CDR2 FQGTGA. This CDR3 is 15 amino acids long. Trimming stripped 5 bases from V and 2 bases from J, with 12 bases between.

J is TRBJ2-2 and V is TRBV19, with D possibly matching TRBD1 (5 bases). This CDR3 spans 12 amino acids. Between the trimmed V and J ends, which lost 7 bases and 6 bases, there was a span of 9 bases. Germline-derived CDR1 and CDR2 are LNHDA and SQIVND (reference sequence). The CDR3 protein is CASKQAPGELFF. In nucleotides, the CDR3 is TGTGCCAGTAAACAGGCGCCCGGGGAGCTGTTTTTT.

The chain is built from TRBV19 and TRBJ1-5; 8 nucleotides match TRBD1. CDR3 length: 15 residues. The germline CDR1 and CDR2 sequences are LNHDA and SQIVND (reference sequence). Germline trimming cut 10 bases from V and 1 base from J; bases unmatched to any gene: 9. In DNA form, the CDR3 reads TGTGCCACTCAGGGGGCGGGTGCAAGCAATCAGCCCCAGCATTTT. Translation: CATQGAGASNQPQHF.

CDR3 region: CATSRELGSHEQYF. The CDR3 nucleotides are TGTGCCACCAGCAGAGAGCTAGGATCGCACGAGCAGTACTTC. The chain joins TRBV15 to TRBJ2-7; no firm D call. This CDR3 region has 14 residues. Germline assignment: CDR1 LNHNV and CDR2 YYDKDF (reference sequence). V lost 0 bases, J lost 5 bases, and 11 bases lay in between.

This clone was seen a single time. The rearrangement links TRBV19 to TRBJ1-4; 8 positions match TRBD1. CDR1 and CDR2 (germline): LNHDA, SQIVND (reference sequence). The CDR3 totals 12 residues. The J segment lost 6 bases and the V segment lost 7 bases, leaving 1 base of the junction unmatched. As DNA, the CDR3 is TGTGCCAGTAAGGACAGGGATGAAAAACTGTTTTTT. This sequence encodes CASKDRDEKLFF.

The chain joins TRBV6-5 to TRBJ2-1, with TRBD1 identical over 10 bases. The CDR3 contains 14 residues. Unmatched junction bases numbered 10, after V lost 7 bases and J lost 10 bases. In germline, CDR1 is MNHEY, CDR2 SVGAGI. The CDR3 loop is CASTKTGGYREQFF. CDR3 sequence (DNA): TGTGCCAGCACCAAGACAGGGGGCTATAGGGAGCAGTTCTTC.

This clone was seen once. The rearrangement uses TRBV7-9 and TRBJ2-7; 14 bases agree with TRBD2. In germline, CDR1 is SEHNR, CDR2 FQNEAQ (reference sequence). The CDR3 is 15 amino acids. The ends lost 5 bases at V and 4 bases at J; junction bases unmatched: 4. CDR3 amino acids: CASSPWTSGRYEQYF. CDR3 nucleotide sequence: TGTGCCAGCAGCCCCTGGACTAGCGGGAGGTACGAGCAGTACTTC.

The V and J genes are TRBV27 and TRBJ2-7; no clear D. Between the trimmed V and J ends, which lost 0 bases and 5 bases, there was a span of 17 bases. From germline, CDR1 is MNHEY and CDR2 SMNVEV (reference sequence). The CDR3 covers 16 residues. CDR3 nucleotides: TGTGCCAGCAGTTTATCATCTCGGCCCCCTCGAGACGAGCAGTACTTC. Residues: CASSLSSRPPRDEQYF.

This chain joins TRBV19 and TRBJ1-1; D is possibly TRBD1 (6 bases). The CDR3 spans 17 residues. V lost 3 bases and J 0 bases, leaving 17 bases between the germline ends. CDR1 LNHDA and CDR2 SQIVND come from the germline V gene (reference sequence). Written as DNA, the CDR3 is TGTGCCAGTAGTATGGGCAGGGGCCCACCAATGAACACTGAAGCTTTCTTT. Translation: CASSMGRGPPMNTEAFF.

This clone was seen just once. This chain links TRBV11-3 with TRBJ1-3; D remains ambiguous. Looked up from germline, CDR1 is SGHNT and CDR2 is YENEEA. The CDR3 totals 13 residues. Trimming removed 4 bases at V and 6 bases at J, with 10 bases between. The DNA of the CDR3 is TGTGCCAGCAGCTCCGAACCTACAAACACCATATATTTT. Its protein product is CASSSEPTNTIYF.

The chain carries TRBV5-5 and TRBJ2-2, with D possibly TRBD1 on 5 matching bases. V was pared by 0 bases and J by 10 bases, with 10 bases between. This CDR3 region has 13 residues. Germline V lookup: CDR1 SGHKS, CDR2 YYEKEE (reference sequence). The CDR3 here is CASSLAAGKELFF. Written as DNA, the CDR3 is TGTGCCAGCAGCTTGGCCGCAGGGAAGGAGCTGTTTTTT.

This sequence joins TRBV4-3 and TRBJ1-4; D might be TRBD1 (6 bases). This CDR3 comprises 16 residues. Trimming removed 4 bases at V and 4 bases at J, with 16 bases between. CDR1 is LGHNA, CDR2 YSLEER, per germline. CDR3 nucleotides: TGCGCCAGCAGCCGACAGGAGATTAGGATTAATGAAAAACTGTTTTTT. This gives the protein CASSRQEIRINEKLFF.